The clone carrying this T cell receptor beta chain turned up a few times. By 5'RACE with 10-nucleotide random UMIs, the cDNA was made. Using its own MiXCR run on the 5' RACE reads, TCRdb lists one record per CDR3 protein. Seen here are 15,000 to 20,000 distinct CDR3 sequences, around a tenth observed once, and the top ten hold 25% to 30%. J lost 7 bases, V lost 3 bases, and 2 bases had no gene match. Germline CDR1 reads MDHEN; CDR2 reads SYDVKM. The CDR3 has 14 residues. The sample originates from a study of neurological immune-mediated disorders. The V gene is TRBV28, the J gene TRBJ2-1, with TRBD2 matching over 11 bases. The clonotype originates from a woman in her 50s in good health. Sequencing input: CD8+ T cells from blood. The DNA of the CDR3 is TGTGCCAGCAGTTTTAGCGGGGGGGCGAATGAGCAGTTCTTC. This sequence encodes CASSFSGGANEQFF.